This T cell receptor beta chain comes out of a study of blood T cells in healthy people across ages. Study summary: Capture by template switching was about one barcoded beta molecule per two T cells.

There are 14 residues in the CDR3. Trimming left V 0 bases short and J 1 base short, with 6 bases between. CDR1 and CDR2 (germline): MGHRA, YSYEKL. A J-beta primer mix and a sample-barcoded 5' primer were used in a second PCR of about 7 to 12 cycles. TCRdb ran MiXCR on the 5' RACE reads and lists one entry per CDR3 protein. The table lists 1.2 million to 1.5 million distinct CDR3 sequences, around 55% of them singletons. Concerning this clonotype itself: What it binds is not known.

Study-level results: When set beside aged donors, long-lived donors presented more naive CD4+ cells and higher diversity. Since the PBMCs were unsorted, naive and antigen-experienced cells could not be conclusively compared.

The sequence derives from a man aged 18 to 30 in good health. The sequenced sample consisted of blood. This chain uses TRBV4-1 with TRBJ2-5, with D hard to call. The CDR3 DNA is TGCGCCAGCAGCCAAGACAGTTTCCAAGAGACCCAGTACTTC. Its translation: CASSQDSFQETQYF.